These T cell receptor beta chains were read from a single sample in a study of OX40 agonist ivuxolimab in advanced cancers. Repertoires were generated with immunoSEQ multiplex PCR, while TCRdb's copy carries only in-frame clones and drops some. Altogether around 69,000 clones are present, roughly 85% being singletons, with the ten largest covering roughly 3%. This specimen consisted of CD4+ or CD8+ T cells sorted from blood, obtained in a trial of the OX40 agonist ivuxolimab. These receptors were taken from an adult with an advanced solid tumor such as melanoma, head and neck, liver or kidney cancer. The CDR3 runs from the conserved cysteine through the conserved F or W.

len: 15; v_gene: TRBV18; j_gene: TRBJ1-3; CDR3aa: CASSPRRGDGNTIYF
len: 16; v_gene: TRBV19; j_gene: TRBJ2-1; CDR3aa: CASSIGYLSSYNEQFF
len: 14; v_gene: TRBV5-1; j_gene: TRBJ2-3; CDR3aa: CASTRDTDTDTQYF
len: 13; v_gene: TRBV10-3; j_gene: TRBJ2-3; CDR3aa: CAISEGATDTQYF
len: 14; v_gene: TRBV5-1; j_gene: TRBJ2-5; CDR3aa: CASSLLAGKETQYF
len: 11; v_gene: TRBV5-4; j_gene: TRBJ2-3; CDR3aa: CASSLGDTQYF
len: 16; v_gene: TRBV6-1; j_gene: TRBJ1-1; CDR3aa: CASSAGSTGSGTEAFF
len: 15; v_gene: TRBV6-5; j_gene: TRBJ1-1; CDR3aa: CASSYAQGGNTEAFF
len: 15; v_gene: TRBV11-1; j_gene: TRBJ1-2; CDR3aa: CASSLRYRENYGYTF
len: 12; v_gene: TRBV2; j_gene: TRBJ2-5; CDR3aa: CATGLVGETQYF
len: 13; v_gene: TRBV18; j_gene: TRBJ2-7; CDR3aa: CASSPQDSYEQYF
len: 13; v_gene: TRBV9; j_gene: TRBJ2-7; CDR3aa: CASSLDRQGSQSF
len: 18; v_gene: TRBV19; j_gene: TRBJ1-2; CDR3aa: CASSIKWSIHLSLNGYTF
len: 13; v_gene: TRBV27; j_gene: TRBJ2-7; CDR3aa: CASSSGVSYEQYF
len: 15; v_gene: TRBV27; j_gene: TRBJ2-7; CDR3aa: CASSSRTSATYEQYF
len: 13; v_gene: TRBV29-1; j_gene: TRBJ1-1; CDR3aa: CRAGPGRNTEAFF
len: 13; v_gene: TRBV5-1; j_gene: TRBJ1-2; CDR3aa: CASSFGSNYGYTF
len: 15; v_gene: TRBV11-2; j_gene: TRBJ1-5; CDR3aa: CASSSGTVHNQPQHF
len: 16; v_gene: TRBV11-3; j_gene: TRBJ2-1; CDR3aa: CASSPPGLAGVSEQFF
len: 12; v_gene: TRBV6-6; j_gene: TRBJ1-2; CDR3aa: CASSLQGGGYTF
len: 16; v_gene: TRBV5-6; j_gene: TRBJ2-3; CDR3aa: CASSIFGTAGRNTQYF
len: 16; v_gene: TRBV11-2; j_gene: TRBJ1-2; CDR3aa: CASSPQGAQANYGYTF
len: 15; v_gene: TRBV19; j_gene: TRBJ2-1; CDR3aa: CASALLGTSGRGQFF
len: 13; v_gene: TRBV7-6; j_gene: TRBJ1-4; CDR3aa: CASSTGPNEKLFF
len: 13; v_gene: TRBV7-2; j_gene: TRBJ2-2; CDR3aa: CASSPRGAGELFF
len: 15; v_gene: TRBV7-9; j_gene: TRBJ1-2; CDR3aa: CASSLGQGANYGYTF
len: 16; v_gene: TRBV4-3; j_gene: TRBJ1-3; CDR3aa: CASSRDIVPQGNTIYF
len: 15; v_gene: TRBV9; j_gene: TRBJ1-3; CDR3aa: CASSPDRGIGNTIYF
len: 15; v_gene: TRBV7-3; j_gene: TRBJ2-5; CDR3aa: CASSFSGEKQETQYF
len: 13; v_gene: TRBV29-1; j_gene: TRBJ1-1; CDR3aa: CSVPGLLNTEAFF
len: 16; v_gene: TRBV2; j_gene: TRBJ1-6; CDR3aa: CASSKRDRVYNSPLHF
len: 17; v_gene: TRBV11-2; j_gene: TRBJ1-3; CDR3aa: CASSLAPQGKAGNTIYF
len: 11; v_gene: TRBV7-2; j_gene: TRBJ2-3; CDR3aa: CASSSQPTQYF
len: 12; v_gene: TRBV7-3; j_gene: TRBJ2-7; CDR3aa: CASSLGRNEQYF
len: 15; v_gene: TRBV7-2; j_gene: TRBJ2-1; CDR3aa: CASSLEAGVLNEQFF
len: 16; v_gene: TRBV5-1; j_gene: TRBJ2-7; CDR3aa: CASSLGMSGVAYEQYF
len: 13; v_gene: TRBV7-6; j_gene: TRBJ1-5; CDR3aa: CASSLAGDQPQHF
len: 14; v_gene: TRBV4-3; j_gene: TRBJ2-3; CDR3aa: CASSHTGITDTQYF
len: 11; v_gene: TRBV6-1; j_gene: TRBJ1-1; CDR3aa: CASSFLLGAFF
len: 13; v_gene: TRBV5-1; j_gene: TRBJ1-2; CDR3aa: CASSLGTDRGYTF
len: 15; v_gene: TRBV7-3; j_gene: TRBJ2-1; CDR3aa: CASRNGGTSYNEQFF
len: 13; v_gene: TRBV19; j_gene: TRBJ1-1; CDR3aa: CASSSAGWSEAFF
len: 14; v_gene: TRBV7-9; j_gene: TRBJ1-2; CDR3aa: CASSLQRGSDGYTF
len: 13; v_gene: TRBV7-3; j_gene: TRBJ2-1; CDR3aa: CASRRGTSGEQFF
len: 14; v_gene: TRBV7-8; j_gene: TRBJ2-7; CDR3aa: CASRPGQGNYEQYF
len: 14; v_gene: TRBV5-1; j_gene: TRBJ2-5; CDR3aa: CASSLAGAPETQYF
len: 15; v_gene: TRBV7-9; j_gene: TRBJ1-2; CDR3aa: CASVPLSGSNYGYTF
len: 12; v_gene: TRBV25-1; j_gene: TRBJ2-7; CDR3aa: CASNHGPYEQYF